Reported below is one T cell receptor beta chain. The antigen is unknown. The immunoSEQ assay was version 4, run in survey mode. Some clones are missing from TCRdb's copy, which holds only in-frame ones; the method was immunoSEQ multiplex PCR. The profile shows tens of thousands of clones, about four fifths of them singletons. This sample stems from a study of persistence of HIV-infected CD4 T cells. Study-wide findings and caveats: TCRbeta richness was lower in CMV- and Gag-responding cells than in anti-CD3/anti-CD28-responding cells.

Stimulation used approximately 10 ug/mL lysate from CMV-infected fibroblasts. Memory cells lacking CD40L and CD69 with high CD45RO were sorted. V gave up 4 bases and J gave up 2 bases, with 9 bases separating them. Germline V gene sequence: CDR1 SQVTM, CDR2 ANQGSEA. The CDR3 length is 12 residues. The sequenced sample was CD4+ T cells sorted from PBMCs after roughly 17-hour stimulation, obtained from a patient who received antiretroviral therapy. The sequence derives from an adult man with HIV who was CMV-seropositive. The rearrangement links TRBV29-1 to TRBJ2-7; D unresolved. The CDR3 DNA is TGCAGCGTTGTGTCGGTTCCCTACGAGCAGTACTTC. It translates to CSVVSVPYEQYF.